The T cell receptor beta chain under discussion was sequenced for a study of brain T cells in children with intractable seizures. Libraries were prepared by immunoSEQ multiplex PCR; TCRdb keeps only in-frame clonotypes and omits some of them. The sample holds under 150,000 clones, approximately 94% seen once. The sequenced cases were selected for having the highest brain T cell transcript signatures. Trimming took 2 bases from V and 4 from J, leaving 12 bases between them. Germline CDR1 is MNHNS and CDR2 is SASEGT. The CDR3 covers 15 residues. Sequencing was performed on peripheral blood, taken at surgery. This sequence was found in a boy younger than two with hemimegalencephaly and intractable seizures. This chain links TRBV6-1 with TRBJ1-5, with D tentatively TRBD1 (6 bases). In DNA form, the CDR3 reads TGTGCCAGCAGTGAATCCGGACAGCAAAATCAGCCCCAGCATTTT. Protein sequence: CASSESGQQNQPQHF.